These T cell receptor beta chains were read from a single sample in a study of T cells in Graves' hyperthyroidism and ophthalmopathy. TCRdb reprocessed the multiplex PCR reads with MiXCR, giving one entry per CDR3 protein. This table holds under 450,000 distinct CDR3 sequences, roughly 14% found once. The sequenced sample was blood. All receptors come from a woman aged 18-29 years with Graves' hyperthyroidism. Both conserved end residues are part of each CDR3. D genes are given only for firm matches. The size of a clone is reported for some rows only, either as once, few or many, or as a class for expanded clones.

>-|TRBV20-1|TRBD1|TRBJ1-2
CRAAGQGNYGYTF
TGCAGGGCCGCCGGACAGGGAAACTATGGCTACACCTTC
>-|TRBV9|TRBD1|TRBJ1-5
CASSVGDSYQPQHF
TGTGCCAGCAGCGTAGGGGACAGTTATCAGCCCCAGCATTTT
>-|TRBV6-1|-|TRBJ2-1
CASSTGLPNEQFF
TGTGCCAGCAGTACAGGCCTCCCTAATGAGCAGTTCTTC
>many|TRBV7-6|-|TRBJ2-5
CASSGLPPLSREETQYF
TGTGCCAGCAGCGGGCTTCCTCCATTGAGTCGTGAGGAGACCCAGTACTTC
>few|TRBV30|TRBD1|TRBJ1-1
CAWMGGDSEAFF
TGTGCCTGGATGGGGGGGGACAGTGAAGCTTTCTTT
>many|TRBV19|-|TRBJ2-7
CASRQTGIRVEQYF
TGTGCCAGTAGGCAAACAGGGATCCGGGTCGAGCAGTACTTC
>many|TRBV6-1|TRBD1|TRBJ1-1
CASKTTTGGVNTEAFF
TGTGCCAGCAAAACGACCACAGGGGGCGTTAACACTGAAGCTTTCTTT
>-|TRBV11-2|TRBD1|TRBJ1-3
CASTLSGQAGNTIYF
TGTGCCAGCACCCTGTCAGGACAGGCAGGAAACACCATATATTTT
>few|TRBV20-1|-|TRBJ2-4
CSARALGGYIQYF
TGCAGTGCTCGGGCCCTCGGCGGGTACATTCAGTACTTC
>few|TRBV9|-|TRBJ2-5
CASSVGVLETQYF
TGTGCCAGCAGCGTAGGTGTACTAGAGACCCAGTACTTC
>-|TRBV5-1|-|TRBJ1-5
CASSLGGVGNQPQHF
TGCGCCAGCAGCTTGGGGGGGGTTGGCAATCAGCCCCAGCATTTT
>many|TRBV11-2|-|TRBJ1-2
CASRMGVQANYGYTF
TGTGCCAGCCGCATGGGGGTTCAAGCTAACTATGGCTACACCTTC
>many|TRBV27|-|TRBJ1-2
CASSLSTGGYGYTF
TGTGCCAGCAGTTTATCGACCGGTGGCTATGGCTACACCTTC
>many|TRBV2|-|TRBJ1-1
CASDFRRGEDPEAFF
TGTGCCAGCGATTTCCGGAGGGGCGAGGACCCTGAAGCTTTCTTT
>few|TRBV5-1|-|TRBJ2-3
CASSLVSRPDTQYF
TGCGCCAGCAGCTTGGTTAGCCGTCCAGATACGCAGTATTTT
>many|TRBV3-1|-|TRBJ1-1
CASSQAAEAFF
TGTGCCAGCAGCCAAGCGGCTGAAGCTTTCTTT
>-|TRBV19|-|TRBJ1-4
CASSISGEKLFF
TGTGCCAGTAGTATTTCTGGTGAAAAACTGTTTTTT
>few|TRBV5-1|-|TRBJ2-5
CASSLELAAYQYF
TGCGCCAGCAGCTTGGAGCTAGCAGCTTACCAGTACTTC
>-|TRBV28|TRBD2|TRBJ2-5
CASSRLAGGTQYF
TGTGCCAGCAGCCGACTAGCGGGGGGGACCCAGTACTTC
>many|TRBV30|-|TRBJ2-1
CAWRRISSYNEQFF
TGTGCCTGGAGGAGAATCAGCTCCTACAATGAGCAGTTCTTC
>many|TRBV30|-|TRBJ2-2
CAWSQQGTGELFF
TGTGCCTGGAGTCAACAGGGAACCGGGGAGCTGTTTTTT
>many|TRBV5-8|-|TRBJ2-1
CASSLGGRGNEQFF
TGTGCCAGCAGCTTGGGGGGGCGCGGGAATGAGCAGTTCTTC
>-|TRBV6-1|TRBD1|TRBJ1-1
CASSMTGRKEAFF
TGTGCCAGCAGCATGACAGGGAGGAAAGAAGCTTTCTTT
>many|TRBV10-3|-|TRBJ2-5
CAIRRPLQETQYF
TGTGCCATCAGACGACCGCTCCAAGAGACCCAGTACTTC
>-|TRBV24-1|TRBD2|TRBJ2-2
CASSWSSGSAGYTGELFF
TGTGCCTCCTCCTGGTCTAGCGGGAGCGCCGGGTACACCGGGGAGCTGTTTTTT
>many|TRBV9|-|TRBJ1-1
CASSVGPVNTEAFF
TGTGCCAGCAGCGTAGGACCGGTGAACACTGAAGCTTTCTTT
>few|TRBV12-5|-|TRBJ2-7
CASGSNYEQYF
TGTGCTAGTGGTTCAAACTACGAGCAGTACTTC
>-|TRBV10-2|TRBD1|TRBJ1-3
CASSVGTGALSGNTIYF
TGCGCCAGCAGTGTTGGGACAGGGGCGCTCTCTGGAAACACCATATATTTT
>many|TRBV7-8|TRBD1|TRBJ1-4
CASGRGRNEKLFF
TGTGCCAGCGGGAGGGGGCGTAATGAAAAACTGTTTTTT
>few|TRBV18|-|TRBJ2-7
CASSPQGGGIAYEQYF
TGTGCCAGCTCACCTCAGGGGGGGGGTATCGCCTACGAGCAGTACTTC
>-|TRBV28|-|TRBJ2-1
CASSRQDSSYNEQFF
TGTGCCAGTTCGAGACAGGATAGCTCCTACAATGAGCAGTTCTTC
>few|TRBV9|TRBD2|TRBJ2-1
CASSVDSGGLSSYNEQFF
TGTGCCAGCAGCGTAGATAGCGGGGGCCTGAGCTCCTACAATGAGCAGTTCTTC
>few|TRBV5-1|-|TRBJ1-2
CASSFDRDGNYGYTF
TGCGCCAGCAGCTTTGACCGGGACGGTAACTATGGCTACACCTTC
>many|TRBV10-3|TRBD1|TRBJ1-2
CAISELTTGVGGYTF
TGTGCCATCAGTGAGCTAACGACAGGGGTCGGCGGCTACACCTTC
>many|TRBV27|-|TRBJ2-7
CASSSLLGLYEQYF
TGTGCCAGCAGTTCCCTCCTCGGACTCTACGAGCAGTACTTC
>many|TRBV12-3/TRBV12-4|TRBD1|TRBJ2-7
CASSLEGAPRYEQYF
TGTGCCAGCAGTTTAGAGGGGGCACCTCGCTACGAGCAGTACTTC
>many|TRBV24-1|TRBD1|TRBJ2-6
CATSATGGSSSGANVLTF
TGTGCCACCAGTGCAACAGGGGGCTCGTCATCTGGGGCCAACGTCCTGACTTTC
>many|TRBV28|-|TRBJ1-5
CASKITGRSQHF
TGTGCCAGCAAGATAACGGGCAGGTCCCAGCATTTT
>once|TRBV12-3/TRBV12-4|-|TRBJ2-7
CASGPAGRDEQYF
TGTGCCAGCGGTCCCGCGGGACGCGACGAGCAGTACTTC
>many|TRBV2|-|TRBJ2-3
CASSQGATDTQYF
TGTGCCAGCAGTCAAGGGGCCACAGATACGCAGTATTTT
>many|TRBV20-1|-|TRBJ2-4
CSAPDLAKNIQYF
TGCAGTGCGCCGGACCTAGCCAAAAACATTCAGTACTTC
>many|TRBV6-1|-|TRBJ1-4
CASSTGPKPTNEKLFF
TGTGCCAGCAGTACGGGACCGAAACCAACTAATGAAAAACTGTTTTTT
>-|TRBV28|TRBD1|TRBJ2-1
CASRDSGTVYNEQFF
TGTGCCAGCAGGGACTCCGGGACAGTCTACAATGAGCAGTTCTTC
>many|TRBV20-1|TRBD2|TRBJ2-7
CSPVPSGTREQYF
TGCAGCCCTGTCCCCTCCGGGACTAGAGAGCAGTACTTC
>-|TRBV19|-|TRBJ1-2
CASKPRPEGGYTF
TGTGCCAGTAAACCCCGGCCGGAGGGGGGCTACACCTTC
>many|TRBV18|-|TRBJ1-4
CASSPPTRQGNEKLFF
TGTGCCAGCTCACCACCCACCAGGCAGGGGAATGAAAAACTGTTTTTT
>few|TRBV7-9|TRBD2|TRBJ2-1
CASSLEGRTSGSYNEQFF
TGTGCCAGCAGCTTAGAAGGGAGGACTAGCGGGAGCTACAATGAGCAGTTCTTC
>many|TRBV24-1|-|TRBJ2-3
CATSGNRDADTQYF
TGTGCCACCAGTGGTAACAGGGACGCAGATACGCAGTATTTT
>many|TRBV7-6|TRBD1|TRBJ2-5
CASSPDWTGVYF
TGTGCCAGCAGCCCAGACTGGACAGGGGTGTACTTC
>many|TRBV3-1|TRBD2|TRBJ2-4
CASSQGSGGAGNIQYF
TGTGCCAGCAGCCAAGGGAGCGGGGGGGCCGGGAACATTCAGTACTTC
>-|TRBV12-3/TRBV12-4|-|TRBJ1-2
CASSLQGHGYTF
TGTGCCAGCAGTTTACAAGGTCATGGCTACACCTTC
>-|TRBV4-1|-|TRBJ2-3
CASSLRDQADTQYF
TGCGCCAGCAGCCTACGGGACCAAGCAGATACGCAGTATTTT
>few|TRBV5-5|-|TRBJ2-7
CASSKGQGSSYEQYF
TGTGCCAGCAGTAAGGGACAAGGTAGCTCCTACGAGCAGTACTTC
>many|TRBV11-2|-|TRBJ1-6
CASSLDGRGNSPLHF
TGTGCCAGCAGCTTAGATGGCAGGGGAAATTCACCCCTCCACTTT